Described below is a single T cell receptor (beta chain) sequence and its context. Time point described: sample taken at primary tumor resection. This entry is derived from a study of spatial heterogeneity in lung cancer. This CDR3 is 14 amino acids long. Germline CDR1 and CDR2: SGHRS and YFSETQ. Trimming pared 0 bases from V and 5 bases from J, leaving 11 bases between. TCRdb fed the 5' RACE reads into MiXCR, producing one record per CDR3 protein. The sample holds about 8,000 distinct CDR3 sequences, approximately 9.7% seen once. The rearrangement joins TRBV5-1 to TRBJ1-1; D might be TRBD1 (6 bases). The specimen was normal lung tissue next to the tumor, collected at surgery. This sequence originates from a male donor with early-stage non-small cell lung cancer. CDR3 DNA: TGCGCCAGCAGCTTGGCCGGAAGGGGGACTGAAGCTTTCTTT. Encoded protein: CASSLAGRGTEAFF.